This T cell receptor beta chain derives from a study of blood T cells in healthy people across ages. A second PCR, run for about 7 to 12 cycles, used a sample-barcoded 5' primer plus a J-beta primer mix. One entry per CDR3 protein, called by TCRdb with MiXCR from the 5' RACE reads. Among roughly 800,000 distinct CDR3 sequences listed, approximately 25% were seen once. The CDR3 is 16 amino acids. The germline V gene encodes CDR1 SGHTA and CDR2 FQGNSA. The V end was cut by 4 bases, the J end by 4 bases, with 19 bases between. The data were also submitted as part of a second study, on T cells of mothers and their children.

V usage is TRBV7-2 and J usage is TRBJ1-2; perhaps TRBD1 as D (5 bases). This TCR derives from a boy aged 5-17 years in good health. What was sequenced was blood. CDR3 bases: TGTGCCAGCAGCTACCACCAGGCAGGCCAGGGCTATGGCTACACCTTC. This sequence encodes CASSYHQAGQGYGYTF.